This T cell receptor (beta chain) came from a study of shared clonotypes between healthy human individuals. V was shortened by 5 bases and J by 1 base, with 12 bases between the two germline ends. Germline assignment: CDR1 SGHTA and CDR2 FQGNSA. This CDR3 is built from 14 residues. TCRdb's table, derived via immunoSEQ multiplex PCR, lists solely in-frame clones and lacks some. The sample lists a few million clones, 93% occurring once. Remarks on this clone: Antigen specificity is unknown.

CD8 cells classed as naive were CD45RO-negative and positively selected for CCR7, excluding terminally differentiated effector memory CD45RA+ cells. General study results and limits: Across a handful of donors, naive CD4 shared around 5%, naive CD8 more than 3%, memory CD4 approximately 2.5%, memory CD8 over 0.3%. Rarefaction showed sorted-subset sequencing was incomplete despite large depth.

The gene calls are TRBV7-2 and TRBJ2-7, with D possibly being TRBD2 (5 bases). Sequencing was done on a sample of naive CD8+ T cells from PBMCs. The sequence was obtained from a young man in good health. Some clones in this sample may be carry-over from other donors' samples. CDR3 residues: CASSRSRGSYEQYF. CDR3 nucleotides: TGTGCCAGCAGCCGTAGTCGGGGATCCTACGAGCAGTACTTC.